Reported below is one TCR beta chain. The antigen is unknown. PCR was performed using 60 Vbeta and 13 Jbeta primers. Profiling relied on immunoSEQ multiplex PCR, and the TCRdb table lists in-frame clones only, not all of them. The data show 90,000 to 120,000 clones, 70% to 80% seen once. This specimen belongs to a study of cytomegalovirus exposure and HLA in healthy donors. Study-wide results and limits: The authors confirmed in vitro that three CMV-associated chains were specific for CMV antigens.

The germline V gene encodes CDR1 LNHDA and CDR2 SQIVND (reference sequence). With V trimmed by 4 bases and J by 0 bases, 11 bases remained unmatched. The CDR3 loop spans 17 amino acids. Sequenced sample: PBMCs. This clonotype was obtained from a man aged 18 to 30 in good health and CMV-seronegative. This chain links TRBV19 with TRBJ2-7, with 8 bases identical to TRBD1. The CDR3 region is CASSTSHWTGSSYEQYF. In nucleotides, the CDR3 is TGTGCCAGTAGTACCTCCCACTGGACAGGGAGCTCCTACGAGCAGTACTTC.